Each of the 8 T cell receptor beta chains below was sequenced from the same sample in a study of T cell responses to AZD1222 COVID-19 vaccine. Sequencing was performed with immunoSEQ multiplex PCR; in TCRdb, only in-frame clones are kept and a portion is missing. The table lists more than 150,000 clones, approximately 90% of them singletons, with approximately 4.8% in the top ten. This material consisted of peripheral blood, taken on day 0 of AZD1222 vaccination. All receptors derive from an adult in good health.

The V and J genes are TRBV27 and TRBJ2-3; the match to TRBD2 covers 7 bases. The CDR3 totals 15 residues. CDR1 is MNHEY and CDR2 is SMNVEV in the germline V gene (reference sequence). V lost 1 base to trimming and J lost 5 bases; unmatched junction nucleotides: 6. The CDR3 protein is CASSLFRGSVDTQYF. The CDR3 DNA sequence: TGTGCCAGCAGTTTATTTCGCGGGAGCGTAGATACGCAGTATTTT.

This chain uses TRBV11-3 with TRBJ2-5, with 7 bases fitting TRBD1. V shed 1 base and J 4 bases; nucleotides not matched to a gene: 18. CDR3 length: 19 amino acids. Germline V gene sequence: CDR1 SGHNT, CDR2 YENEEA. CDR3 amino acids: CASSLVSLGRGRRGETQYF. DNA for the CDR3: TGTGCCAGCAGCTTAGTGTCATTGGGCAGGGGGAGACGAGGAGAGACCCAGTACTTC. The full variable domain, its missing parts supplied by reference TRBV11-3 and TRBJ2-5, is EAGVVQSPRYKIIEKKQPVAFWCNPISGHNTLYWYLQNLGQGPELLIRYENEEAVDDSQLPKDRFSAERLKGVDSTLKIQPAELGDSAVYLCASSLVSLGRGRRGETQYFGPGTRLLVL.

The J gene is TRBJ1-3, the V gene TRBV6-4; D remains unclear. V was pared by 6 bases and J by 0 bases, with 15 bases between. The CDR3 loop spans 16 amino acids. CDR1 is MRHNA, CDR2 SNTAGT, per germline. CDR3 amino acids: CASSLPSRISGNTIYF. The CDR3 nucleotides are TGTGCCAGCAGCCTCCCGAGCCGGATCTCTGGAAACACCATATATTTT.

The chain carries TRBV28 and TRBJ1-5, with 7 nucleotides matching TRBD1. This CDR3 comprises 16 residues. Losses at the gene ends were 2 bases for V and 6 bases for J; bases not matched to a gene: 10. The germline CDR1 and CDR2 sequences are MDHEN and SYDVKM. This CDR3 is CASSLRDFRGVQPQHF. The CDR3 DNA reads as TGTGCCAGCAGTTTAAGGGACTTCAGGGGGGTTCAGCCCCAGCATTTT.

J is TRBJ1-6 and V is TRBV7-9; TRBD1 aligns across 9 bases. With 3 bases clipped from V and 6 bases from J, the junction kept 6 bases outside the gene matches. This CDR3 spans 16 amino acids. CDR1 and CDR2 from the germline V gene are SEHNR and FQNEAQ (reference sequence). CDR3: CASSFPPGQGNSPLHF. The CDR3 DNA reads TGTGCCAGCAGCTTTCCGCCGGGACAGGGTAATTCACCCCTCCACTTT.

Only one count was recorded for this clone. The chain has TRBV18 and TRBJ1-1; tentative D call: TRBD1 (6 bases). The germline V and J ends were trimmed by 1 base and 8 bases, with 17 bases remaining between them. The CDR3 extends over 15 amino acids. CDR1 and CDR2 from the germline V gene are KGHSH and LQKENI. CDR3 sequence reads: CASSPLSDSLQEAFF. The DNA for the CDR3 is TGTGCCAGCTCACCACTCTCGGACAGTCTTCAGGAAGCTTTCTTT.

This chain joins TRBV19 and TRBJ1-2; D possibly corresponds to TRBD1 (5 bases). Germline CDR1 reads LNHDA; CDR2 reads SQIVND (reference sequence). V dropped 4 bases and J dropped 4 bases, with 16 bases sitting between them. The CDR3 is 15 amino acids. CDR3 residues: CASSKGTGLGYGYTF. The CDR3 coding sequence is TGTGCCAGTAGTAAAGGAACAGGCTTGGGCTATGGCTACACCTTC.

This clone was recorded a few times. V usage is TRBV9 and J usage is TRBJ1-2; a weak D match, TRBD1 (5 bases). The ends were cut back, 0 bases at V and 4 bases at J, with 10 bases in the middle. CDR1 and CDR2 from the germline V gene are SGDLS and YYNGEE. This CDR3 comprises 14 residues. CDR3 residues: CASSVGFGGYGYTF. The CDR3, as DNA: TGTGCCAGCAGCGTAGGTTTCGGGGGCTATGGCTACACCTTC.